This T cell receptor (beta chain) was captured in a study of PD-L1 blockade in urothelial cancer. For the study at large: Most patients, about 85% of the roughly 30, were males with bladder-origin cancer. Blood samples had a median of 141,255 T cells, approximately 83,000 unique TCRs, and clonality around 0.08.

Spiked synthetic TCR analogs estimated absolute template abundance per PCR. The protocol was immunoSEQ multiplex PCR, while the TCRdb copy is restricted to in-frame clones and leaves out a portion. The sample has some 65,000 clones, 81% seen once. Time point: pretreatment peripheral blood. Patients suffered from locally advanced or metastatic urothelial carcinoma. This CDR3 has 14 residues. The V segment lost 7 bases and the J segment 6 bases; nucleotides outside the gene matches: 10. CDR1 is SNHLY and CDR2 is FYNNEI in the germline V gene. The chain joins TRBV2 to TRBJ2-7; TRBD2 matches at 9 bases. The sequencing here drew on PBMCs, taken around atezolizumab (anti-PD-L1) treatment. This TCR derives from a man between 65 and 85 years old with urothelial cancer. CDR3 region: CASKGSREGPEQYF. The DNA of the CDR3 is TGTGCCAGCAAAGGGTCGCGGGAGGGCCCCGAGCAGTACTTC. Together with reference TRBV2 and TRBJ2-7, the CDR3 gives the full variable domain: EPEVTQTPSHQVTQMGQEVILRCVPISNHLYFYWYRQILGQKVEFLVSFYNNEISEKSEIFDDQFSVERPDGSNFTLKIRSTKLEDSAMYFCASKGSREGPEQYFGPGTRLTVT.